The rows below give T cell receptor beta chains drawn from one sample of a study of T cell repertoires in cytomegalovirus infection. No cognate antigen is known for these TCRs. MiXCR, run by TCRdb on the reads, gives a single entry per CDR3 protein. The sample carries approximately 280,000 distinct CDR3 sequences, 20% to 25% recorded once. This specimen consisted of cultured PBMCs, obtained from culture after CMV antigen stimulation. The origin of the receptors is a human donor in good health (CMV status not recorded). Some clones in this sample may be carry-over from other donors' samples. Each CDR3 is given with its conserved first and last residue. Each record gives: clone size, J gene, D gene, V gene, CDR3 DNA, CDR3 protein. A D gene is named only where the DNA matches it firmly. Not every row has a clone size; where given, it reads once, few, many or a size class.

size: many
J: TRBJ1-5
D: .
V: TRBV7-2
DNA: TGTGCCAGCAGCCCCCCTGGTCAGCCCCAGCATTTT
CDR3: CASSPPGQPQHF

size: once
J: TRBJ1-4
D: .
V: TRBV2
DNA: TGTGCCAGCAGAACAGGAGAACTTAATGAAAAACTGTTTTTT
CDR3: CASRTGELNEKLFF

size: few
J: TRBJ2-6
D: .
V: TRBV6-1
DNA: TGTGCCAGCAGTGAAGCGTTAGGGTTCGGGGCCAACGTCCTGACTTTC
CDR3: CASSEALGFGANVLTF

size: .
J: TRBJ2-3
D: .
V: TRBV20-1
DNA: TGCAGTGCACGACTGCGGAATACGCAGTATTTT
CDR3: CSARLRNTQYF

size: .
J: TRBJ2-7
D: .
V: TRBV28
DNA: TGTGCCATCGGGTCAGGGACCGAGCAGTACTTC
CDR3: CAIGSGTEQYF

size: few
J: TRBJ1-5
D: .
V: TRBV4-3
DNA: TGCGCCAGCAGCCAAGCCATGAACCAGCCCCAGCATTTT
CDR3: CASSQAMNQPQHF

size: many
J: TRBJ1-4
D: .
V: TRBV7-2
DNA: TGTGCCAGCAGCTTAGGCGTTACTGAAAAACTGTTTTTT
CDR3: CASSLGVTEKLFF

size: many
J: TRBJ2-2
D: .
V: TRBV7-2
DNA: TGTGCCAGCAGCTTAGATGGCAGGTCTAGGGAGCTGTTTTTT
CDR3: CASSLDGRSRELFF

size: few
J: TRBJ2-5
D: TRBD2
V: TRBV5-4
DNA: TGTGCCAGCAGCCCCGCCAGCGGGAGACAAGAGACCCAGTACTTC
CDR3: CASSPASGRQETQYF

size: .
J: TRBJ2-5
D: TRBD1
V: TRBV7-9
DNA: TGTGCCAGCAGCCTGGGGACAGGGAAAGAGACCCAGTACTTC
CDR3: CASSLGTGKETQYF

size: few
J: TRBJ2-1
D: TRBD2
V: TRBV13
DNA: TGTGCCAGCAGCCTAGGGGACAGGGTGGGACTAGCGGAGAACAATGAGCAGTTCTTC
CDR3: CASSLGDRVGLAENNEQFF

size: .
J: TRBJ2-5
D: .
V: TRBV2
DNA: TGTGCCAGCATGAGGTGGGGACAAGAGACCCAGTACTTC
CDR3: CASMRWGQETQYF

size: many
J: TRBJ2-5
D: TRBD2
V: TRBV7-2
DNA: TGTGCCAGCACCGGCGGGGGTTGGGAGACCCAGTACTTC
CDR3: CASTGGGWETQYF

size: few
J: TRBJ1-2
D: .
V: TRBV19
DNA: TGTGCCAGTAGTCCCGAGACAGTCCGCTATGGCTACACCTTC
CDR3: CASSPETVRYGYTF

size: .
J: TRBJ1-6
D: TRBD1
V: TRBV15
DNA: TGTGCCACCAGCAGAGATCTGGCAGGGGGATCACCCCTCCACTTT
CDR3: CATSRDLAGGSPLHF

size: few
J: TRBJ1-5
D: .
V: TRBV7-2
DNA: TGTGCCAGCAGCTTAGTTTTGTATCAGCCCCAGCATTTT
CDR3: CASSLVLYQPQHF

size: .
J: TRBJ2-5
D: TRBD1
V: TRBV28
DNA: TGTGCCAGCAGTTTCTATACGGGACAGCTTAAGGGGGAGACCCAGTACTTC
CDR3: CASSFYTGQLKGETQYF

size: many
J: TRBJ2-7
D: .
V: TRBV28
DNA: TGTGCCAGCAGTTTAGGGGGACGGATGAACTACGAGCAGTACTTC
CDR3: CASSLGGRMNYEQYF

size: many
J: TRBJ2-1
D: TRBD2
V: TRBV7-2
DNA: TGTGCCAGCAGCTTAGTTTCTAGCGGGAGTACGGATGAGCAGTTCTTC
CDR3: CASSLVSSGSTDEQFF

size: few
J: TRBJ1-5
D: .
V: TRBV27
DNA: TGTGCCAGCAGTTCTTTAACAGTCCCTGCCCTCAATCAGCCCCAGCATTTT
CDR3: CASSSLTVPALNQPQHF

size: many
J: TRBJ2-3
D: .
V: TRBV28
DNA: TGTGCCAGCAGCCGATTTAGGGGGGCTAGCACAGATACGCAGTATTTT
CDR3: CASSRFRGASTDTQYF

size: .
J: TRBJ2-5
D: TRBD2
V: TRBV20-1
DNA: TGCAGTGCTGGACTAGCGGGGTTGTACCAAGAGACCCAGTACTTC
CDR3: CSAGLAGLYQETQYF

size: few
J: TRBJ1-1
D: .
V: TRBV20-1
DNA: TGCAGTGCTAGAGGGGAGGGGCTGGTCACTGAAGCTTTCTTT
CDR3: CSARGEGLVTEAFF

size: many
J: TRBJ2-1
D: TRBD1
V: TRBV7-2
DNA: TGTGCCAGCAGCACTCAAGGGGGCCAGAACAATGAGCAGTTCTTC
CDR3: CASSTQGGQNNEQFF

size: once
J: TRBJ2-7
D: .
V: TRBV29-1
DNA: TGCAGCGTAGCTTCCGACAGCTCCTACGAGCAGTACTTC
CDR3: CSVASDSSYEQYF

size: .
J: TRBJ2-2
D: .
V: TRBV27
DNA: TGTGCCAACAGTTTGTCCCCGAACACCGGGGAGCTGTTTTTT
CDR3: CANSLSPNTGELFF

size: few
J: TRBJ1-6
D: .
V: TRBV11-2
DNA: TGTGCCAGCAGCTTAGAGGGCAGCTATAATTCACCCCTCCACTTT
CDR3: CASSLEGSYNSPLHF

size: once
J: TRBJ2-7
D: .
V: TRBV5-1
DNA: TGCGCCAGCAGCTTGGCCACCGAGTCGGTAACCTACGAGCAGTACTTC
CDR3: CASSLATESVTYEQYF

size: many
J: TRBJ2-3
D: .
V: TRBV6-1
DNA: TGTGCCAGCAGTTTAACACCGAAGAGCACAGATACGCAGTATTTT
CDR3: CASSLTPKSTDTQYF

size: .
J: TRBJ1-3
D: TRBD1
V: TRBV29-1
DNA: TGCAGCGTTTGGACAGGGGCCAGCTCTGGAAACACCATATATTTT
CDR3: CSVWTGASSGNTIYF